The subject of this entry is one TCR beta chain. These data come from a study of CD8+ T cells in alopecia areata. About the study: Percent of scalp involved defined treated patients' severity scores.

Treatment described: oral pan-JAK inhibitor, 5-10 mg twice daily. V was trimmed by 4 bases and J by 5 bases, leaving 11 bases between them. Germline-derived CDR1 and CDR2 are SGHTA and FQGNSA. This CDR3 comprises 14 residues. Following extraction, RNA underwent reverse transcription to cDNA, which served as the sequencing template. Measured with immunoSEQ multiplex PCR; TCRdb has only the in-frame clones, and not every one. In the table there are 80,000 or so clones, approximately 66% of which are singletons. The receptor comes from a human donor with alopecia areata. The V call is TRBV7-2, the J call TRBJ2-2, with unresolved D. The sequencing here drew on CD8+ T cells sorted from blood, taken at week 24, from a patient treated with tofacitinib. In DNA, the CDR3 is TGTGCCAGCAGCTATGGGGTTAGAACCGGGGAGCTGTTTTTT. It encodes CASSYGVRTGELFF.